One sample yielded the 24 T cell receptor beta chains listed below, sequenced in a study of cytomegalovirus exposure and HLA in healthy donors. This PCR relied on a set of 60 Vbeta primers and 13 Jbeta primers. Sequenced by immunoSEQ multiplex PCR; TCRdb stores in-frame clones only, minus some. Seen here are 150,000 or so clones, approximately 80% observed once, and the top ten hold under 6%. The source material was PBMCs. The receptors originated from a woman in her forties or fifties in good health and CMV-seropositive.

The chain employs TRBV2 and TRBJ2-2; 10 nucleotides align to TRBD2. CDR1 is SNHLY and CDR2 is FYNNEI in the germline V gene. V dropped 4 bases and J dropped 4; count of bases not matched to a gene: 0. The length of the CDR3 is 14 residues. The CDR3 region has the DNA TGTGCCAGCAGTGTAGCGGGAGGCACCGGGGAGCTGTTTTTT. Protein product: CASSVAGGTGELFF. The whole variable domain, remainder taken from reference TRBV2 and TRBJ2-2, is EPEVTQTPSHQVTQMGQEVILRCVPISNHLYFYWYRQILGQKVEFLVSFYNNEISEKSEIFDDQFSVERPDGSNFTLKIRSTKLEDSAMYFCASSVAGGTGELFFGEGSRLTVL.

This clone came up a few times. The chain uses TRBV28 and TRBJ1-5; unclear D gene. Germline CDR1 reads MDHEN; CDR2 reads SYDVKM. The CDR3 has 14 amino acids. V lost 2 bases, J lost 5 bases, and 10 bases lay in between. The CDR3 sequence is CASSLGVGYQPQHF. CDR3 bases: TGTGCCAGCAGTTTAGGAGTCGGCTATCAGCCCCAGCATTTT.

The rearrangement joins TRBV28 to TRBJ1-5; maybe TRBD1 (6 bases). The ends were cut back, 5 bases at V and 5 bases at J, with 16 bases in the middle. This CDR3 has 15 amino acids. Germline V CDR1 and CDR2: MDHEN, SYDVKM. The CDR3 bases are TGTGCCAGCAGTCCACTCGACAGGTGGGATCAGCCCCAGCATTTT. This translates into CASSPLDRWDQPQHF. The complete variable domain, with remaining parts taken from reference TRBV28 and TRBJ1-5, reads DVKVTQSSRYLVKRTGEKVFLECVQDMDHENMFWYRQDPGLGLRLIYFSYDVKMKEKGDIPEGYSVSREKKERFSLILESASTNQTSMYLCASSPLDRWDQPQHFGDGTRLSIL.

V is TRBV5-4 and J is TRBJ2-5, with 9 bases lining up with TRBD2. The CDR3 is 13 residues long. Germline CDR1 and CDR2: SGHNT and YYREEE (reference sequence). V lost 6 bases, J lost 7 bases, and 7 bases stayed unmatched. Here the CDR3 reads CASTMTSGGTQYF. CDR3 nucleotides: TGTGCCAGCACCATGACTAGCGGCGGGACCCAGTACTTC. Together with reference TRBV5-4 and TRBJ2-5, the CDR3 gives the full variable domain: ETGVTQSPTHLIKTRGQQVTLRCSSQSGHNTVSWYQQALGQGPQFIFQYYREEENGRGNFPPRFSGLQFPNYSSELNVNALELDDSALYLCASTMTSGGTQYFGPGTRLLVL.

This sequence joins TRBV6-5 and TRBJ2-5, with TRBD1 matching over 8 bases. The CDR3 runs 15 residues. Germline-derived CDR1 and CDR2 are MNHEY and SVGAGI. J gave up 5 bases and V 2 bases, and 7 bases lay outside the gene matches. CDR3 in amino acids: CASSYGAGGAETQYF. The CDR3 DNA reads TGTGCCAGCAGTTACGGGGCAGGGGGCGCGGAGACCCAGTACTTC.

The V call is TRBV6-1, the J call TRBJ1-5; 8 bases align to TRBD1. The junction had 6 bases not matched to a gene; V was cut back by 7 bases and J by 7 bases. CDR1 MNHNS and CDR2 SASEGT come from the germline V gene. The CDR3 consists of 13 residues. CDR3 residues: CASTRQGIQPQHF. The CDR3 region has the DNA TGTGCCAGCACCCGACAGGGGATCCAGCCCCAGCATTTT.

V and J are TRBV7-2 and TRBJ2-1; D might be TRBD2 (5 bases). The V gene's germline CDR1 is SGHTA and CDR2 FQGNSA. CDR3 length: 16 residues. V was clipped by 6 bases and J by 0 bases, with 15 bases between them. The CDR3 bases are TGTGCCAGCAGGTCACTAGGGTATCGCTCCTACAATGAGCAGTTCTTC. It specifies CASRSLGYRSYNEQFF.

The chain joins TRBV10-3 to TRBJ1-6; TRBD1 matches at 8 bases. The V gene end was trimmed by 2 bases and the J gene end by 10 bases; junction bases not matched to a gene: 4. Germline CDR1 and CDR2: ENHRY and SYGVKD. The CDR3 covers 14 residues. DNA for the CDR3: TGTGCCATCAGTGAGGGGACAGGTGGGTCACCCCTCCACTTT. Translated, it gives CAISEGTGGSPLHF.

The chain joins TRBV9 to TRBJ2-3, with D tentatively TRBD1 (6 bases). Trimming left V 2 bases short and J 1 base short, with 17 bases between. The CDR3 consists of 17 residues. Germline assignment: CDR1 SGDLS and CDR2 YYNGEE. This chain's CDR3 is CASSVALQGWGTDTQYF. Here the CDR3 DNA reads TGTGCCAGCAGCGTGGCGTTACAGGGTTGGGGCACAGATACGCAGTATTTT.

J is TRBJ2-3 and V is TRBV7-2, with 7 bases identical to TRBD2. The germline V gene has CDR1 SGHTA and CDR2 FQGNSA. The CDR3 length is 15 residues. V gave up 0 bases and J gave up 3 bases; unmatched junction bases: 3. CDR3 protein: CASSLANGRTDTQYF. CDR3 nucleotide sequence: TGTGCCAGCAGCTTAGCAAACGGGAGGACAGATACGCAGTATTTT.

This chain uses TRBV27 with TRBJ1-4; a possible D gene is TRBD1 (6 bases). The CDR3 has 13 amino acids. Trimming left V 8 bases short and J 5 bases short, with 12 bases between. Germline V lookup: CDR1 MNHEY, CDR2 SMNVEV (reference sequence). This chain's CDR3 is CASSDRENEKLFF. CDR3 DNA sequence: TGTGCCAGCTCGGACAGAGAGAATGAAAAACTGTTTTTT.

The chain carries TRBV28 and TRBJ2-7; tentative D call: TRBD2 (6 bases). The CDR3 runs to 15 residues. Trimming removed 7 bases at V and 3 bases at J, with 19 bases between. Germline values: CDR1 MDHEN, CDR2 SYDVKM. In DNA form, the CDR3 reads TGTGCCAGCACCCAAACTAGGAGGGCCTACTACGAGCAGTACTTC. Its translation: CASTQTRRAYYEQYF.

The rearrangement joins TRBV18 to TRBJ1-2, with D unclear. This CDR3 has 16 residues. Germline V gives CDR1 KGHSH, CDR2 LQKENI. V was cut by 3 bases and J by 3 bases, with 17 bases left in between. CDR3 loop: CASSPLGSEGDYGYTF. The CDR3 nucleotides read TGTGCCAGCTCACCCCTGGGCAGTGAGGGCGACTATGGCTACACCTTC. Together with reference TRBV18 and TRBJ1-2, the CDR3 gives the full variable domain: NAGVMQNPRHLVRRRGQEARLRCSPMKGHSHVYWYRQLPEEGLKFMVYLQKENIIDESGMPKERFSAEFPKEGPSILRIQQVVRGDSAAYFCASSPLGSEGDYGYTFGSGTRLTVV.

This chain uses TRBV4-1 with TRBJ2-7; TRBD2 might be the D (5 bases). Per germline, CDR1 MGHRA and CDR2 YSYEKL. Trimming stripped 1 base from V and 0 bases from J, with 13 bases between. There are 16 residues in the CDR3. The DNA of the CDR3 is TGCGCCAGCAGCCAAGCCTTTGCCGGGAACTCCTACGAGCAGTACTTC. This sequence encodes CASSQAFAGNSYEQYF.

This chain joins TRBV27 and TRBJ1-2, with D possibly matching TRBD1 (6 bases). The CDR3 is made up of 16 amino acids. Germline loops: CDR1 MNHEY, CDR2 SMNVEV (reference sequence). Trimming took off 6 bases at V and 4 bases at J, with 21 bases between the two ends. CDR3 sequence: CASSKNRQVPSYGYTF. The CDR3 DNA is TGTGCCAGCAGCAAAAACCGACAGGTCCCGTCCTATGGCTACACCTTC.

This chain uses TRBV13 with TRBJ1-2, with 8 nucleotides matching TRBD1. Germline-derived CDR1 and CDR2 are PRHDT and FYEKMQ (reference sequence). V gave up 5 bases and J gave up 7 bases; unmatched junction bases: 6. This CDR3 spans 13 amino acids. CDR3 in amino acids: CASSPGQGSGYTF. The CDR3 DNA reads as TGTGCCAGCAGCCCCGGACAGGGATCTGGCTACACCTTC. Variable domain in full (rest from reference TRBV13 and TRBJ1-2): AAGVIQSPRHLIKEKRETATLKCYPIPRHDTVYWYQQGPGQDPQFLISFYEKMQSDKGSIPDRFSAQQFSDYHSELNMSSLELGDSALYFCASSPGQGSGYTFGSGTRLTVV.

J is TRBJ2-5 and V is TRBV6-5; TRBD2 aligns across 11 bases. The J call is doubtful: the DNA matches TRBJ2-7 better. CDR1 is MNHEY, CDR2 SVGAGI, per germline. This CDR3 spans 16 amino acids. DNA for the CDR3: TGTGCCAGCAGTTCCCTTAGCGGGAGGGTGCTCTACGAGCAGTACTTC. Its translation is CASSSLSGRVLYEQYF.

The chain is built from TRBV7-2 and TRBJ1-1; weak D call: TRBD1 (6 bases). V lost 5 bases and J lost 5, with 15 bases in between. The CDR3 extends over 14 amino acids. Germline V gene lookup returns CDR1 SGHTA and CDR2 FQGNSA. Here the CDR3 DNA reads TGTGCCAGCAGCGAACAGGGCGGTTGGACTGAAGCTTTCTTT. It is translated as CASSEQGGWTEAFF. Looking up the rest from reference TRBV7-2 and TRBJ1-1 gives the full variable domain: GAGVSQSPSNKVTEKGKDVELRCDPISGHTALYWYRQSLGQGLEFLIYFQGNSAPDKSGLPSDRFSAERTGGSVSTLTIQRTQQEDSAVYLCASSEQGGWTEAFFGQGTRLTVV.

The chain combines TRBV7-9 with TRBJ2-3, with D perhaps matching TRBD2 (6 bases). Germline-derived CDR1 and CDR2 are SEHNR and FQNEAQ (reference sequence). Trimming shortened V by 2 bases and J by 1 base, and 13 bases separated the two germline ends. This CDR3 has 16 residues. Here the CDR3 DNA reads TGTGCCAGCAGCTTATTTGCGGGGAGAGGCACAGATACGCAGTATTTT. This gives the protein CASSLFAGRGTDTQYF. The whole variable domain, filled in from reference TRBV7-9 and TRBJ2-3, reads DTGVSQNPRHKITKRGQNVTFRCDPISEHNRLYWYRQTLGQGPEFLTYFQNEAQLEKSRLLSDRFSAERPKGSFSTLEIQRTEQGDSAMYLCASSLFAGRGTDTQYFGPGTRLTVL.

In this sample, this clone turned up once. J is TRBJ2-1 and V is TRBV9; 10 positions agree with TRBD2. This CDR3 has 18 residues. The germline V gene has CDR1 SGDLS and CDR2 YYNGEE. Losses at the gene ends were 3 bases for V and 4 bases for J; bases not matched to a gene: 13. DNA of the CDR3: TGTGCCAGCAGCGCCCCGAGGAGCGGGGGGGATTATTACAATGAGCAGTTCTTC. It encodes CASSAPRSGGDYYNEQFF.

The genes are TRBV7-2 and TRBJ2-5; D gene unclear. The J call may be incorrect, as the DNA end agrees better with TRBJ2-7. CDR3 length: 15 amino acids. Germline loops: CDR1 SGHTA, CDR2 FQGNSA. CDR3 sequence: CASSLGFKPFYEQYF. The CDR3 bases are TGTGCCAGCAGCTTAGGGTTCAAACCTTTCTACGAGCAGTACTTC.

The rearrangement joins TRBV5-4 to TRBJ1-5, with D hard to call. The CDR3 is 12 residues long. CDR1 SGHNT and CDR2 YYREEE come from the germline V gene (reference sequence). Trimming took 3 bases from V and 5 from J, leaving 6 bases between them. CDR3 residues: CASSWGDQPQHF. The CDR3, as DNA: TGTGCCAGCAGCTGGGGAGATCAGCCCCAGCATTTT. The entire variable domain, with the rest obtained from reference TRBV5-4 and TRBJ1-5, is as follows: ETGVTQSPTHLIKTRGQQVTLRCSSQSGHNTVSWYQQALGQGPQFIFQYYREEENGRGNFPPRFSGLQFPNYSSELNVNALELDDSALYLCASSWGDQPQHFGDGTRLSIL.

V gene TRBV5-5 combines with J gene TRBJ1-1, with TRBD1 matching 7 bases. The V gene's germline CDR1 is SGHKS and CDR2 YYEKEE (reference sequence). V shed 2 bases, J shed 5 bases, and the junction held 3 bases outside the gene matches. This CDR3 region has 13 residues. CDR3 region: CASSFQGDTEAFF. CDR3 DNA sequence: TGTGCCAGCAGCTTTCAGGGGGATACTGAAGCTTTCTTT.

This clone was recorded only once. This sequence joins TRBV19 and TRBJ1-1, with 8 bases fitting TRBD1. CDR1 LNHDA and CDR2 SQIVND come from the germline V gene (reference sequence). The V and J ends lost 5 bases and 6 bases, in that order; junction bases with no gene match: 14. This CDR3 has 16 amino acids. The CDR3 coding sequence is TGTGCCAGTAGTTCAGGGGGAGCCAGGGGGCTTGCTGAAGCTTTCTTT. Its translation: CASSSGGARGLAEAFF.